These T cell receptor beta chains were read from a single sample in a study of blood T cell repertoires in COVID-19. Sequencing was performed with immunoSEQ multiplex PCR; in TCRdb, only in-frame clones are kept and a portion is missing. The sample includes about 140,000 clones, 75% to 90% of them seen just once. Sequencing was done on a sample of peripheral blood. The origin of the receptors is a man aged 60 to 75 with active or convalescent COVID-19. Both conserved end residues are trimmed from each CDR3.

j_call v_call cdr3_aa
TRBJ1-3 TRBV2 ASSTEGQPGNTIY
TRBJ2-2 TRBV28 ASSFRGTSFRGELF
TRBJ1-6 TRBV6-5 ASTRDINSPLH
TRBJ2-6 TRBV19 ASSRGTGKNPGANVLT
TRBJ2-7 TRBV3-1/TRBV3-2 ASSLGGEQY
TRBJ2-3 TRBV24-1 ATTPGGTSTDTQY
TRBJ1-1 TRBV6-2/TRBV6-3 ASSRFATSLRAEAF
TRBJ2-6 TRBV5-5 ASSTTGARGANVLT
TRBJ1-5 TRBV15 ATSRQRNQPQH
TRBJ2-7 TRBV24-1 ATSDPNRGPPYEQY
TRBJ1-6 TRBV4-3 ASSQDETGIIRNSPLH
TRBJ2-7 TRBV4-3 ASSQGLAGVLSYEQY
TRBJ1-1 TRBV7-2 ASSLTGGASEAF
TRBJ2-4 TRBV19 ASSIFGRDIQY
TRBJ2-1 TRBV12-3/TRBV12-4 ASTQTGERQF
TRBJ1-1 TRBV28 ASSPPTGLLTEAF
TRBJ2-5 TRBV5-1 ASSYGQTAQETQY
TRBJ1-4 TRBV19 ASSNRGQGEGEKLF
TRBJ1-5 TRBV30 AWCPSEVRYQPQH
TRBJ1-2 TRBV2 ASKGWGDHGYT
TRBJ1-1 TRBV18 ASSPVGASTEAF
TRBJ1-6 TRBV6-5 ASGQGYSPLH
TRBJ2-3 TRBV28 ASSFYGTSRGTDTQY
TRBJ1-2 TRBV6-4 ASSDSGRGNRYGYT
TRBJ1-1 TRBV27 ASSAGTNPGATEAF
TRBJ1-2 TRBV6-5 ASSPPTGAYGYT